The 8 T cell receptor beta chains in this list originate from one sample, sequenced in a study of blood T cell repertoires in COVID-19. Assay used: immunoSEQ multiplex PCR; TCRdb lists only in-frame clones, some missing. The table includes 250,000 or so clones, roughly four fifths detected once. Material: PBMCs or T cells enriched from blood (not recorded which). The receptors stem from a man in his forties or fifties who had recovered from COVID-19.

The rearrangement links TRBV6-5 to TRBJ2-1, with D possibly being TRBD2 (6 bases). Germline CDR1 is MNHEY and CDR2 is SVGAGI. This CDR3 is 15 amino acids long. V dropped 2 bases and J dropped 3 bases, with 11 bases sitting between them. The CDR3 loop is CASSYGGLFYNEQFF. The CDR3 DNA is TGTGCCAGCAGTTACGGGGGACTCTTCTACAATGAGCAGTTCTTC.

This clone was counted a few times. The V gene is TRBV9, the J gene TRBJ2-7; 7 bases are a match to TRBD1. Germline CDR1 SGDLS, CDR2 YYNGEE. Losses at the gene ends were 0 bases for V and 2 bases for J; bases not matched to a gene: 11. The CDR3 has 17 amino acids. The CDR3 coding sequence is TGTGCCAGCAGCGTAGGGGCTTCCGGGACAGCCCCCTACGAGCAGTACTTC. The encoded protein is CASSVGASGTAPYEQYF.

V is TRBV6-1 and J is TRBJ1-5; D remains unclear. Germline-derived CDR1 and CDR2 are MNHNS and SASEGT. The germline V and J ends were trimmed by 1 base and 6 bases, with 10 bases remaining between them. CDR3 length equals 14 residues. CDR3: CASSEGASTQPQHF. The CDR3 DNA follows: TGTGCCAGCAGTGAAGGGGCCTCGACTCAGCCCCAGCATTTT.

The chain links TRBV3-1 (or the pseudogene TRBV3-2) to TRBJ1-6, with D hard to call. V was clipped by 3 bases and J by 4 bases, with 10 bases between them. The germline CDR1 and CDR2 sequences are LGHDT and YNNKEL (reference sequence). The CDR3 is 15 amino acids. The CDR3 coding sequence is TGTGCCAGCAGCCAGGGTACGGGATATAATTCACCCCTCCACTTT. Its translation is CASSQGTGYNSPLHF.

The CDR3 is CASSLEIRASTDTQYF. For the CDR3, the DNA is TGTGCCAGCAGCTTAGAGATACGCGCTAGCACAGATACGCAGTATTTT. V usage is TRBV5-6 and J usage is TRBJ2-3; D remains unclear. This CDR3 contains 16 residues. Trimming left V 2 bases short and J 0 bases short, with 13 bases between. CDR1 SGHDT and CDR2 YYEEEE come from the germline V gene.

This chain joins TRBV29-1 and TRBJ2-7, with D perhaps TRBD1 (6 bases). CDR3 length: 13 residues. Trimming pared 7 bases from V and 1 base from J, leaving 14 bases between. The germline V gene has CDR1 SQVTM and CDR2 ANQGSEA. The CDR3 nucleotides are TGCAGCGCCCGTGAGGGGGTATCCTACGAGCAGTACTTC. Amino acid sequence: CSAREGVSYEQYF.

This clone occurred a few times. CDR3 sequence: CASSQDGVRMNTEAFF. In nucleotides, the CDR3 is TGTGCCAGCAGCCAAGACGGGGTGAGGATGAACACTGAAGCTTTCTTT. J is TRBJ1-1 and V is TRBV4-2, with unresolved D. Trimming took 0 bases from V and 0 from J, leaving 11 bases between them. CDR3 size: 16 residues. Germline CDR1 and CDR2: LGHNA and YNFKEQ.

This chain joins TRBV7-2 and TRBJ2-1, with 7 bases aligning to TRBD1. The CDR3 extends over 16 amino acids. The germline gives CDR1 SGHTA, CDR2 FQGNSA. V dropped 3 bases and J dropped 5; count of bases not matched to a gene: 10. CDR3 protein: CASSFAKGAGNNEQFF. The CDR3 DNA is TGTGCCAGCAGCTTCGCTAAGGGGGCGGGTAACAATGAGCAGTTCTTC.